This entry lists 17 T cell receptor beta chains sequenced from one sample in a study of post-analysis software for immune sequencing data. No antigens are known for them. cDNA libraries of TCR beta carried unique molecular identifiers. Each CDR3 protein is one row after TCRdb ran MiXCR on the PCR reads. The sample lists roughly 800,000 distinct CDR3 sequences, about 27% occurring once. General observations from the study: The study found TRBV5-6, TRBV5-1 and TRBV20-1 among a few TRBV segments more frequent in patients than controls.

Sample: blood. The receptors stem from a girl under 18 with multiple sclerosis.

At least ten counts were recorded for this clonotype. CDR3 bases: TGCAGTGCCAGATCGACTAGCGGGATGGTGGGAGAGACCCAGTACTTC. As protein: CSARSTSGMVGETQYF. The V call is TRBV20-1, the J call TRBJ2-5; 11 nucleotides agree with TRBD2. V lost 6 bases to trimming and J lost 4 bases; unmatched junction nucleotides: 13. CDR1 is DFQATT, CDR2 SNEGSKA, per germline (reference sequence). The CDR3 has 16 residues.

This rearrangement joins TRBV9 to TRBJ2-2, with D maybe TRBD2 (6 bases). V lost 0 bases, J lost 3 bases, and 15 bases lay in between. The CDR3 length is 17 residues. CDR1 and CDR2 (germline): SGDLS, YYNGEE. Here the CDR3 DNA reads TGTGCCAGCAGCGTAGATGCTTGGGGGGTGCACACCGGGGAGCTGTTTTTT. Translation: CASSVDAWGVHTGELFF.

This clonotype occurred a few times. The chain employs TRBV6-2 or TRBV6-3 and TRBJ2-7; D is perhaps TRBD2 (5 bases). Trimming took off 8 bases at V and 0 bases at J, with 20 bases between the two ends. Per the germline V gene, CDR1 is MNHEY and CDR2 is SVGEGT. The CDR3 is 16 amino acids. In nucleotides, the CDR3 is TGTGCCAGCCACTCATTTGGAGCGGTCTTCTCCTACGAGCAGTACTTC. Translation gives CASHSFGAVFSYEQYF.

This rearrangement joins TRBV20-1 to TRBJ2-7; 7 bases line up with TRBD1. The germline V gene has CDR1 DFQATT and CDR2 SNEGSKA (reference sequence). The CDR3 totals 14 residues. V dropped 5 bases and J dropped 2; count of bases not matched to a gene: 9. CDR3 protein: CSAAQQGPAYEQYF. The CDR3 coding sequence is TGCAGTGCTGCGCAACAGGGGCCCGCCTACGAGCAGTACTTC.

There are a few counts of this clonotype. In nucleotides, the CDR3 is TGTGCCAGCAGCTCTCCAACTGGACAGAGCGTTTCCTACGAGCAGTACTTC. It yields the protein CASSSPTGQSVSYEQYF. The chain employs TRBV5-4 and TRBJ2-7; the D gene is possibly TRBD1 (6 bases). With 3 bases removed from V and 1 base from J, the gap between germline ends came to 20 bases. The germline gives CDR1 SGHNT, CDR2 YYREEE (reference sequence). CDR3 length: 17 residues. Full variable domain (remainder filled in from reference TRBV5-4 and TRBJ2-7): ETGVTQSPTHLIKTRGQQVTLRCSSQSGHNTVSWYQQALGQGPQFIFQYYREEENGRGNFPPRFSGLQFPNYSSELNVNALELDDSALYLCASSSPTGQSVSYEQYFGPGTRLTVT.

The CDR3 reads CASSNRESYNSPLHF. The CDR3 region has the DNA TGCGCCAGCAGCAATCGGGAATCCTATAATTCACCCCTCCACTTT. J is TRBJ1-6 and V is TRBV4-1; D unclear. Looked up from germline, CDR1 is MGHRA and CDR2 is YSYEKL. The CDR3 consists of 15 residues. V lost 5 bases and J 1 base, leaving 9 bases between the germline ends.

This clonotype appeared a single time. The rearrangement joins TRBV29-1 to TRBJ2-7; TRBD2 matches 8 bases. The CDR3 is 12 amino acids. V dropped 7 bases and J dropped 3; count of bases not matched to a gene: 5. The germline V gene encodes CDR1 SQVTM and CDR2 ANQGSEA. The CDR3 region is CSAREGRYEQYF. The CDR3 DNA sequence: TGCAGCGCCCGGGAGGGCCGCTACGAGCAGTACTTC.

V and J are TRBV7-9 and TRBJ2-1, with D hard to call. Deletions cut 2 bases from V and 0 bases from J, with 11 bases between. The CDR3 consists of 16 residues. CDR1 is SEHNR, CDR2 FQNEAQ, per germline (reference sequence). The CDR3 nucleotides are TGTGCCAGCAGCTTAAGTGTGAAGAGCTCCTACAATGAGCAGTTCTTC. Its translation: CASSLSVKSSYNEQFF.

The chain combines TRBV28 with TRBJ2-7; D may correspond to TRBD1 or TRBD2 (5 bases each). Germline V lookup: CDR1 MDHEN, CDR2 SYDVKM. The V gene lost 6 bases and the J gene lost 0 bases, with 12 bases spanning the gap. This CDR3 is 14 amino acids long. The CDR3 region is CASRRATASYEQYF. The DNA for the CDR3 is TGTGCCAGCAGGAGGGCGACAGCCTCCTACGAGCAGTACTTC.

This clonotype was detected a few times. The chain carries TRBV12-3 or TRBV12-4 and TRBJ2-5; D is ambiguous. This CDR3 region has 14 residues. Trimming stripped 3 bases from V and 5 bases from J, with 13 bases between. The CDR3 spells CASSLVSRLETQYF. The CDR3 DNA sequence: TGTGCCAGCAGTTTGGTCTCTCGGTTGGAGACCCAGTACTTC.

Concerning this clonotype itself: The junction shows a germline mismatch at one end, possibly a read error. The genes are TRBV27 and TRBJ1-1; the D gene is possibly TRBD1 (6 bases). Germline CDR1 MNHEY, CDR2 SMNVEV (reference sequence). The CDR3 runs 17 residues. The CDR3 sequence is CASSFGWFGGLNTGAFF. The CDR3 DNA reads as TGTGCCAGCAGTTTTGGTTGGTTTGGGGGCTTGAACACTGGAGCTTTCTTT.

V gene TRBV28 combines with J gene TRBJ1-2; a possible D gene is TRBD1 (6 bases). V was cut by 5 bases and J by 4 bases, with 17 bases left in between. The V gene's germline CDR1 is MDHEN and CDR2 SYDVKM. The CDR3 extends over 15 amino acids. The CDR3, as DNA: TGTGCCAGCAGTCCCCCCGGACAGACAATCTATGGCTACACCTTC. It encodes CASSPPGQTIYGYTF.

The V call is TRBV20-1, the J call TRBJ2-3; 12 bases match TRBD2. The CDR3 runs 15 residues. CDR1 is DFQATT and CDR2 is SNEGSKA in the germline V gene (reference sequence). The J segment lost 3 bases and the V segment lost 6 bases, leaving 7 bases of the junction unmatched. The CDR3 DNA follows: TGCAGTGCCATCCTAGCGGGAGGGCCGACAGATACGCAGTATTTT. Translation gives CSAILAGGPTDTQYF.

This clonotype was seen a handful of times. The rearrangement links TRBV7-6 to TRBJ1-2, with D possibly matching TRBD1 (6 bases). Trimming shortened V by 5 bases and J by 3 bases, and 16 bases separated the two germline ends. The CDR3 extends over 15 amino acids. Germline values: CDR1 SGHVS, CDR2 FNYEAQ. CDR3 loop: CASSPEGGWHYGYTF. CDR3 bases: TGTGCCAGCAGCCCCGAGGGGGGTTGGCACTATGGCTACACCTTC.

This chain links TRBV24-1 with TRBJ2-5; 7 nucleotides line up with TRBD1. V trimming: 4 bases; J trimming: 2 bases; junction bases outside the gene matches: 3. The CDR3 contains 14 residues. Per germline, CDR1 KGHDR and CDR2 SFDVKD. CDR3 region: CATSEGQNQETQYF. Written as DNA, the CDR3 is TGTGCCACCAGTGAGGGACAGAATCAAGAGACCCAGTACTTC.

Comments on this clonotype: At one end, the junction sequence differs from germline, possibly due to a read error. The chain combines TRBV24-1 with TRBJ2-5, with TRBD2 as a possible D gene (6 bases). Germline values: CDR1 KGHDR, CDR2 SFDVKD. This CDR3 spans 13 amino acids. This CDR3 reads CATSGGPGEAQYF. The CDR3 nucleotides read TGTGCCACCAGCGGAGGGCCCGGAGAGGCCCAGTACTTC.

The chain employs TRBV5-1 and TRBJ2-5; D is possibly TRBD1 (5 bases). The V end was cut by 4 bases, the J end by 2 bases, with 15 bases between. The CDR3 has 15 residues. Germline CDR1 and CDR2: SGHRS and YFSETQ. The CDR3 DNA sequence: TGCGCCAGCAGCCTGCAGGGATTGGGGCAAGAGACCCAGTACTTC. Translated, it gives CASSLQGLGQETQYF.